A single sample gave rise to the 24 T cell receptor beta chains below, sequenced in a study of T cell responses to AZD1222 COVID-19 vaccine. Generated by immunoSEQ multiplex PCR, the TCRdb table keeps only in-frame clones and is missing some. The sample has about 55,000 clones, about 90% seen once; the top ten hold 3.9%. Source: peripheral blood, taken on day 0 of AZD1222 vaccination. The receptors derive from an adult in good health.

The chain combines TRBV3-1 (or the pseudogene TRBV3-2) with TRBJ2-5; D uncertain. This CDR3 has 13 amino acids. The V end was cut by 1 base, the J end by 3 bases, with 6 bases between. Per germline, CDR1 LGHDT and CDR2 YNNKEL (reference sequence). CDR3 residues: CASSQGGEETQYF. Written as DNA, the CDR3 is TGTGCCAGCAGCCAAGGTGGCGAAGAGACCCAGTACTTC.

V gene TRBV2 combines with J gene TRBJ2-7; TRBD2 is a possible D gene (5 bases). V was pared by 6 bases and J by 0 bases, with 12 bases between. This CDR3 has 14 amino acids. Germline assignment: CDR1 SNHLY and CDR2 FYNNEI. Here the CDR3 reads CASRRTSPSYEQYF. The CDR3 DNA sequence: TGTGCCAGCAGGAGGACTTCCCCCTCCTACGAGCAGTACTTC.

CDR3 in amino acids: CASSLRHQETQYF. The DNA of the CDR3 is TGTGCCAGCAGCTTGAGACACCAAGAGACCCAGTACTTC. This rearrangement joins TRBV5-5 to TRBJ2-5; D remains unclear. CDR1 and CDR2 from the germline V gene are SGHKS and YYEKEE (reference sequence). The CDR3 extends over 13 amino acids. Trimming removed 1 base from V and 0 bases from J, with 4 bases in between.

The V call is TRBV19, the J call TRBJ1-5; a weak D match, TRBD1 (5 bases). V gave up 9 bases and J gave up 6 bases, with 15 bases separating them. The germline gives CDR1 LNHDA, CDR2 SQIVND (reference sequence). The CDR3 has 13 residues. The CDR3 coding sequence is TGTGCCAGCTGGGACTTTGGGGGTCAGCCCCAGCATTTT. As protein: CASWDFGGQPQHF.

This clone was found once. The chain couples TRBV11-2 to TRBJ2-1, with D hard to call. There are 14 residues in the CDR3. With 0 bases removed from V and 0 bases from J, the gap between germline ends came to 3 bases. Per germline, CDR1 SGHAT and CDR2 FQNNGV. CDR3 residues: CASSLDYSYNEQFF. The CDR3 nucleotides read TGTGCCAGCAGCTTAGATTACTCCTACAATGAGCAGTTCTTC.

CDR3 in DNA: TGTGCCAGCGGGGAGGGGGTCTCGTCCTACGAGCAGTACTTC. This translates into CASGEGVSSYEQYF. The chain employs TRBV6-5 and TRBJ2-7; D might be TRBD2 (7 bases). Trimming pared 8 bases from V and 1 base from J, leaving 15 bases between. Per the germline V gene, CDR1 is MNHEY and CDR2 is SVGAGI. This CDR3 is built from 14 residues.

This clone was observed a handful of times. The CDR3 protein is CASSPPGPNSPLHF. Written as DNA, the CDR3 is TGCGCCAGCAGCCCACCGGGACCTAATTCACCCCTCCACTTT. The chain links TRBV4-3 to TRBJ1-6, with a weak D call TRBD1 (5 bases). This CDR3 is 14 amino acids long. Germline CDR1 and CDR2: LGHNA and YSLEER. Trimming stripped 4 bases from V and 6 bases from J, with 10 bases between.

The chain links TRBV5-1 to TRBJ2-3; 9 bases are shared with TRBD1. The junction had 10 bases not matched to a gene; V was cut back by 4 bases and J by 4 bases. Germline loops: CDR1 SGHRS, CDR2 YFSETQ. The CDR3 covers 16 residues. CDR3 in amino acids: CASSDGTGNWADTQYF. CDR3 sequence (DNA): TGCGCCAGCAGCGACGGGACAGGGAATTGGGCAGATACGCAGTATTTT.

The chain has TRBV5-1 and TRBJ2-2; tentative D call: TRBD1 (5 bases). The CDR3 is 16 residues long. Germline V gene lookup returns CDR1 SGHRS and CDR2 YFSETQ. V lost 3 bases, J lost 2 bases, and 14 bases lay in between. The CDR3, as DNA: TGCGCCAGCAGCTCGGGTTCAGGGTACAACACCGGGGAGCTGTTTTTT. Translating gives CASSSGSGYNTGELFF.

V gene TRBV19 combines with J gene TRBJ1-5, with TRBD1 matching over 7 bases. Germline V gene data show CDR1 as LNHDA and CDR2 as SQIVND (reference sequence). The CDR3 has 15 residues. J gave up 2 bases and V 3 bases, and 4 bases lay outside the gene matches. The CDR3 reads CASSIDGQGNQPQHF. CDR3 nucleotides: TGTGCCAGTAGTATCGATGGACAGGGCAATCAGCCCCAGCATTTT.

V usage is TRBV27 and J usage is TRBJ2-1, with 8 bases identical to TRBD2. Germline V gene lookup returns CDR1 MNHEY and CDR2 SMNVEV (reference sequence). The junction had 13 bases not matched to a gene; V was cut back by 1 base and J by 8 bases. CDR3 length equals 17 residues. This chain's CDR3 is CASSLYGGGYLRDEQFF. CDR3 bases: TGTGCCAGCAGTTTATACGGCGGGGGGTACCTACGGGATGAGCAGTTCTTC.

The rearrangement uses TRBV19 and TRBJ2-7; D ambiguous. Germline V gene data show CDR1 as LNHDA and CDR2 as SQIVND (reference sequence). CDR3 length: 13 residues. Trimming removed 1 base from V and 4 bases from J, with 8 bases in between. The CDR3, as DNA: TGTGCCAGTAGTATAGGGCAGGAGTACGAGCAGTACTTC. Amino acid sequence: CASSIGQEYEQYF. Looking up the rest from reference TRBV19 and TRBJ2-7 gives the full variable domain: DGGITQSPKYLFRKEGQNVTLSCEQNLNHDAMYWYRQDPGQGLRLIYYSQIVNDFQKGDIAEGYSVSREKKESFPLTVTSAQKNPTAFYLCASSIGQEYEQYFGPGTRLTVT.

The chain links TRBV7-8 to TRBJ2-7; possible D gene TRBD1, 5 bases. V lost 5 bases to trimming and J lost 2 bases, with 13 bases between them. Germline V gene data show CDR1 as SGHVS and CDR2 as FQNEAQ. The length of the CDR3 is 14 residues. The DNA of the CDR3 is TGTGCCAGCAGCGGAGACAGCCCCCCCTACGAGCAGTACTTC. It encodes CASSGDSPPYEQYF.

This chain links TRBV2 with TRBJ1-1, with D possibly being TRBD1 (6 bases). V was clipped by 7 bases and J by 4 bases, with 19 bases between them. CDR3 size: 15 residues. Germline loops: CDR1 SNHLY, CDR2 FYNNEI. The CDR3 spells CASKTGQPLFTEAFF. The CDR3 nucleotides are TGTGCCAGCAAGACCGGACAGCCATTATTCACTGAAGCTTTCTTT.

This chain uses TRBV10-3 with TRBJ2-1; 7 nucleotides agree with TRBD1. Germline V gives CDR1 ENHRY, CDR2 SYGVKD. The CDR3 covers 13 residues. V gave up 4 bases and J gave up 5 bases; unmatched junction bases: 2. DNA for the CDR3: TGTGCCATCAGTGGACAGGGTGACAATGAGCAGTTCTTC. Translating it yields CAISGQGDNEQFF.

This sequence joins TRBV6-2 or TRBV6-3 and TRBJ1-3, with D perhaps TRBD1 (5 bases). The CDR3 spans 18 residues. The V gene lost 5 bases and the J gene lost 2 bases, with 22 bases spanning the gap. Germline assignment: CDR1 MNHEY and CDR2 SVGEGT. The CDR3 sequence is CASSPGPAYYYPGNTIYF. CDR3 DNA sequence: TGTGCCAGCAGTCCGGGACCTGCCTACTATTATCCTGGAAACACCATATATTTT.

This clone showed up just once. The chain combines TRBV19 with TRBJ1-1; D not resolved. Germline V CDR1 and CDR2: LNHDA, SQIVND (reference sequence). The CDR3 extends over 14 amino acids. V lost 0 bases and J 10 bases, leaving 15 bases between the germline ends. The chain's CDR3 is CASSIDRKDLGAFF. For the CDR3, the DNA is TGTGCCAGTAGTATAGATAGGAAGGACTTAGGAGCTTTCTTT. Filled out from reference TRBV19 and TRBJ1-1, the complete variable domain reads DGGITQSPKYLFRKEGQNVTLSCEQNLNHDAMYWYRQDPGQGLRLIYYSQIVNDFQKGDIAEGYSVSREKKESFPLTVTSAQKNPTAFYLCASSIDRKDLGAFFGQGTRLTVV.

The chain employs TRBV5-4 and TRBJ2-2, with D possibly TRBD1 on 5 matching bases. Germline values: CDR1 SGHNT, CDR2 YYREEE (reference sequence). The V and J ends lost 0 bases and 7 bases respectively, with 7 bases between them. CDR3 length: 13 amino acids. The DNA for the CDR3 is TGTGCCAGCAGCTTGGAGGGGAACGGGGAGCTGTTTTTT. Residues: CASSLEGNGELFF.

V gene TRBV4-2 combines with J gene TRBJ1-4; no firm D call. CDR3 length equals 14 residues. Per germline, CDR1 LGHNA and CDR2 YNFKEQ. Trimming took 3 bases from V and 7 from J, leaving 12 bases between them. CDR3 in DNA: TGTGCCAGCAGCCAGGGTGGGGAGTCTGAAAAACTGTTTTTT. Translated, it gives CASSQGGESEKLFF.

The rearrangement links TRBV7-6 to TRBJ2-5; the match to TRBD2 covers 12 bases. The CDR3 loop spans 15 amino acids. The V gene's germline CDR1 is SGHVS and CDR2 FNYEAQ. V trimming: 4 bases; J trimming: 4 bases; junction bases outside the gene matches: 4. The chain's CDR3 is CASSSSGGVGETQYF. The CDR3 coding sequence is TGTGCCAGCAGCTCTAGCGGGGGGGTTGGAGAGACCCAGTACTTC.

The chain carries TRBV5-1 and TRBJ1-1; D is uncertain. The CDR3 covers 14 residues. V was shortened by 1 base and J by 1 base, with 8 bases between the two germline ends. Germline-derived CDR1 and CDR2 are SGHRS and YFSETQ. The CDR3 region is CASSLLLGNTEAFF. The CDR3 DNA follows: TGCGCCAGCAGCTTGCTTCTGGGGAACACTGAAGCTTTCTTT.

This chain connects TRBV27 to TRBJ1-4; D uncertain. V lost 5 bases and J lost 10, with 17 bases in between. The germline CDR1 and CDR2 sequences are MNHEY and SMNVEV (reference sequence). CDR3 length: 14 residues. CDR3 in DNA: TGTGCCAGCAGTAACGGGCCTTCGCTCGGAAAACTGTTTTTT. Encoded protein: CASSNGPSLGKLFF.

This clone was seen a few times. This chain joins TRBV7-6 and TRBJ2-3, with TRBD2 matching 12 bases. This CDR3 is 17 amino acids long. J lost 2 bases, V lost 3 bases, and 6 bases had no gene match. In germline, CDR1 is SGHVS, CDR2 FNYEAQ. In nucleotides, the CDR3 is TGTGCCAGCAGCTTTGAACTAGCGGGGGGTTTCACAGATACGCAGTATTTT. This codes for CASSFELAGGFTDTQYF.

The CDR3 protein is CASDLSGGASETQYF. The CDR3 bases are TGTGCCAGCGACTTAAGCGGGGGGGCTTCAGAGACCCAGTACTTC. The chain recombines TRBV9 with TRBJ2-5, with 10 bases aligning to TRBD2. Germline CDR1 and CDR2: SGDLS and YYNGEE. There are 15 residues in the CDR3. Trimming cost V 7 bases and J 4 bases; bases outside gene matches: 10.